This record concerns one T cell receptor (beta chain) sequence. These data are taken from a study of blood T cell repertoires in COVID-19. Study-level background: COVID-19 samples, acute and convalescent, were from the United States, Italy and Spain. The cDNA or gDNA used as material had been derived from T cells, B-cell-depleted T cells, or PBMCs.

The authors' processing: It was from reference gene primer amplification that nucleated cell counts were estimated. This table comes from immunoSEQ multiplex PCR, and its TCRdb copy is limited to in-frame clones, with some not included. The DNA was the basis for D and trimming; V, J and clone size are from that table. The sample records 150,000 or so clones, roughly 73% being singletons. V was pared by 4 bases and J by 3 bases, with 7 bases of the junction left unmatched. CDR1 is LGHDT and CDR2 is YNNKEL in the germline V gene (reference sequence). This CDR3 contains 16 residues. The TCR sequence derives from a woman in her 50s with active or convalescent COVID-19. The sample taken for sequencing was peripheral blood. V and J are TRBV3-1 (or the pseudogene TRBV3-2) and TRBJ2-3; 10 positions match TRBD1. CDR3 in amino acids: CASSRLTGGTTDTQYF. The CDR3 bases are TGTGCCAGCAGCCGTCTGACAGGGGGCACGACAGATACGCAGTATTTT.